The 29 T cell receptor beta chains in this list originate from one sample, sequenced in a study of blood T cell repertoires in COVID-19. The protocol was immunoSEQ multiplex PCR, while the TCRdb copy is restricted to in-frame clones and leaves out a portion. Found here are under 150,000 clones, more than 75% of them singletons; the top ten hold roughly 4.7%. Sequencing input: peripheral blood. The receptor set was obtained from a woman in her fifties or sixties with acute or convalescent COVID-19.

This clone has more than one count but fewer than ten. The V call is TRBV30, the J call TRBJ1-1; D is perhaps TRBD1 (5 bases). Germline V gene data show CDR1 as GTSNPN and CDR2 as SVGIG (reference sequence). Trimming pared 5 bases from V and 0 bases from J, leaving 10 bases between. This CDR3 comprises 13 residues. The DNA of the CDR3 is TGTGCCTGGGAGACAGCAATGAACACTGAAGCTTTCTTT. Translated: CAWETAMNTEAFF. Filled out from reference TRBV30 and TRBJ1-1, the complete variable domain reads SQTIHQWPATLVQPVGSPLSLECTVEGTSNPNLYWYRQAAGRGLQLLFYSVGIGQISSEVPQNLSASRPQDRQFILSSKKLLLSDSGFYLCAWETAMNTEAFFGQGTRLTVV.

The rearrangement uses TRBV2 and TRBJ2-7; D may be TRBD1 (6 bases). This CDR3 has 14 amino acids. The V end was cut by 8 bases, the J end by 5 bases, with 19 bases between. From germline, CDR1 is SNHLY and CDR2 FYNNEI. CDR3: CASGDRTAIHEQYF. The CDR3 DNA is TGTGCCAGCGGCGACAGGACGGCAATCCACGAGCAGTACTTC.

The chain joins TRBV25-1 to TRBJ1-2; 7 positions agree with TRBD1. V gave up 4 bases and J gave up 7 bases; unmatched junction bases: 6. Germline CDR1 MGHDK, CDR2 SYGVNS. The CDR3 contains 13 residues. Here the CDR3 reads CASSGTGGFGYTF. DNA for the CDR3: TGTGCCAGCAGTGGGACAGGCGGCTTTGGCTACACCTTC.

The chain couples TRBV19 to TRBJ1-1, with unresolved D. Looked up from germline, CDR1 is LNHDA and CDR2 is SQIVND (reference sequence). This CDR3 has 14 amino acids. Trimming stripped 3 bases from V and 7 bases from J, with 15 bases between. CDR3 nucleotides: TGTGCCAGTAGTATCATTCAAGAGGATGGTGAAGCTTTCTTT. Its protein product is CASSIIQEDGEAFF.

This rearrangement joins TRBV19 to TRBJ2-1, with TRBD1 as a possible D gene (6 bases). Looked up from germline, CDR1 is LNHDA and CDR2 is SQIVND (reference sequence). The V end was cut by 3 bases, the J end by 6 bases, with 18 bases between. This CDR3 has 16 residues. CDR3: CASSIGQFYGSNEQFF. Written as DNA, the CDR3 is TGTGCCAGTAGTATCGGACAGTTCTACGGCTCCAATGAGCAGTTCTTC.

This clone was counted between two and nine times. V usage is TRBV6-6 and J usage is TRBJ2-7; 8 bases agree with TRBD1. The trim removed 7 bases at V and 2 bases at J, leaving 10 bases unmatched. The V gene's germline CDR1 is MNHNY and CDR2 SVGAGI (reference sequence). The CDR3 consists of 15 residues. The DNA for the CDR3 is TGTGCCAGCACCTCAACAGGGGGGACCCCCTACGAGCAGTACTTC. It specifies CASTSTGGTPYEQYF.

The chain employs TRBV3-1 (or the pseudogene TRBV3-2) and TRBJ1-5; 10 bases are shared with TRBD1. Germline V gene lookup returns CDR1 LGHDT and CDR2 YNNKEL (reference sequence). V shed 4 bases, J shed 0 bases, and the junction held 12 bases outside the gene matches. The CDR3 runs 19 residues. The CDR3 reads CASSLPGTGEYFSNQPQHF. DNA of the CDR3: TGTGCCAGCAGCCTCCCCGGGACAGGGGAATATTTTAGCAATCAGCCCCAGCATTTT.

The CDR3: CASSGQGSNEKLFF. The DNA of the CDR3 is TGTGCCAGCAGTGGGCAAGGATCTAATGAAAAACTGTTTTTT. V and J are TRBV6-6 and TRBJ1-4; no firm D call. The CDR3 contains 14 residues. Trimming left V 5 bases short and J 3 bases short, with 10 bases between. CDR1 is MNHNY, CDR2 SVGAGI, per germline (reference sequence).

The J gene is TRBJ2-7, the V gene TRBV6-5, with 9 bases matching TRBD1. This CDR3 contains 14 residues. Looked up from germline, CDR1 is MNHEY and CDR2 is SVGAGI. Unmatched junction bases numbered 6, after V lost 7 bases and J lost 2 bases. This CDR3 reads CASNPDRGTYEQYF. CDR3 coding DNA: TGTGCCAGCAATCCAGACAGGGGGACCTACGAGCAGTACTTC.

This clone was seen a few times. The CDR3, as DNA: TGCGCCAGCAGCTCGACGATCGACGGGGGGGCCTACAATGAGCAGTTCTTC. Its protein is CASSSTIDGGAYNEQFF. This chain uses TRBV5-1 with TRBJ2-1, with 8 bases identical to TRBD2. Per the germline V gene, CDR1 is SGHRS and CDR2 is YFSETQ. V was clipped by 3 bases and J by 2 bases; unmatched bases: 10. The CDR3 runs 17 residues.

The table lists this clone with many counts. V gene TRBV6-1 combines with J gene TRBJ1-2, with unresolved D. The CDR3 is made up of 13 amino acids. The V end was cut by 2 bases, the J end by 6 bases, with 10 bases between. Germline CDR1 and CDR2: MNHNS and SASEGT. CDR3 in amino acids: CASSETSSNGYTF. Written as DNA, the CDR3 is TGTGCCAGCAGTGAAACGAGTTCGAATGGCTACACCTTC.

The chain links TRBV5-3 to TRBJ1-1, with D tentatively TRBD1 (6 bases). TRBV5-3 is an open reading frame whose function is uncertain. V dropped 1 base and J dropped 1 base, with 11 bases sitting between them. This CDR3 spans 15 amino acids. The CDR3 sequence: CARSLSGRGNTEAFF. For the CDR3, the DNA is TGTGCCAGAAGCTTGTCGGGCAGGGGGAACACTGAAGCTTTCTTT.

The V gene is TRBV12-3 or TRBV12-4, the J gene TRBJ1-2; 11 bases are a match to TRBD1. The CDR3 runs 13 residues. V shed 5 bases and J 11 bases; nucleotides not matched to a gene: 7. The CDR3 reads CASSLGQGAGYTF. As DNA, the CDR3 is TGTGCCAGCAGTCTCGGACAGGGGGCGGGATACACCTTC.

With respect to this clone: This likely comes from a read error, as the CDR3 has no conserved phenylalanine or tryptophan at its end. The limits of the CDR3 on the DNA are not certain, so only TCRdb's listed CDR3 is given. The chain carries TRBV5-4 and TRBJ1-1; the D call of TRBD1 is as the table states it, not checked on the DNA. Germline CDR1 and CDR2: SGHNT and YYREEE (reference sequence). The CDR3 is 14 residues long, ends included. The CDR3 loop is CASSSPRGDRPWDL.

The chain links TRBV11-2 to TRBJ2-7, with D possibly being TRBD1 (6 bases). V lost 4 bases and J 0 bases, leaving 13 bases between the germline ends. The CDR3 has 15 amino acids. CDR1 is SGHAT, CDR2 FQNNGV, per germline. CDR3 region: CASSYTGTTSYEQYF. CDR3 sequence (DNA): TGTGCCAGCAGCTATACCGGGACAACCTCCTACGAGCAGTACTTC.

The rearrangement links TRBV9 to TRBJ2-3, with TRBD2 identical over 15 bases. The CDR3 is made up of 15 amino acids. J gave up 5 bases and V 4 bases, and 2 bases lay outside the gene matches. From germline, CDR1 is SGDLS and CDR2 YYNGEE. CDR3 sequence (DNA): TGTGCCAGCAGCCCGGGACTAGCGGGGGGAGATACGCAGTATTTT. Translated, it gives CASSPGLAGGDTQYF.

The chain combines TRBV28 with TRBJ2-7; 8 positions match TRBD1. This CDR3 has 15 residues. V shed 5 bases, J shed 2 bases, and the junction held 8 bases outside the gene matches. Germline CDR1 reads MDHEN; CDR2 reads SYDVKM. CDR3 nucleotide sequence: TGTGCCAGCAGTGGAAGGACAGGGACAACCTACGAGCAGTACTTC. Its translation is CASSGRTGTTYEQYF.

V and J are TRBV4-2 and TRBJ1-6; D gene ambiguous. Germline V CDR1 and CDR2: LGHNA, YNFKEQ. With 3 bases removed from V and 7 bases from J, the gap between germline ends came to 19 bases. The CDR3 length is 17 residues. The CDR3 DNA reads as TGTGCCAGCAGCCAGGAAGTCGGGTCCTCGTGGAATTCACCCCTCCACTTT. Its protein product is CASSQEVGSSWNSPLHF.

The chain carries TRBV6-2 or TRBV6-3 and TRBJ1-5, with D perhaps TRBD1 (5 bases). The V gene's germline CDR1 is MNHEY and CDR2 SVGEGT. V was clipped by 4 bases and J by 0 bases, with 19 bases between them. There are 18 residues in the CDR3. The CDR3 sequence is CASSFHDSPGHSNQPQHF. The CDR3 coding sequence is TGTGCCAGCAGTTTCCACGACAGCCCCGGGCATAGCAATCAGCCCCAGCATTTT.

For this clone: At the DNA level, this CDR3 is encoded by other sequences in the same sample as well. The chain carries TRBV2 and TRBJ1-5, with 12 bases that match TRBD1. This CDR3 spans 14 amino acids. CDR1 and CDR2 from the germline V gene are SNHLY and FYNNEI. The trim removed 6 bases at V and 6 bases at J, leaving 3 bases unmatched. Here the CDR3 DNA reads TGTGCCAGCAGCGGGACAGGGGGCTTTCAGCCCCAGCATTTT. This encodes CASSGTGGFQPQHF.

V gene TRBV7-9 combines with J gene TRBJ1-5, with D perhaps TRBD1 (6 bases). The CDR3 is made up of 17 amino acids. Germline CDR1 SEHNR, CDR2 FQNEAQ (reference sequence). The V end was cut by 3 bases, the J end by 2 bases, with 17 bases between. The CDR3: CASSFFLSGAGNQPQHF. The CDR3 DNA is TGTGCCAGCAGCTTTTTCCTCTCAGGGGCGGGCAATCAGCCCCAGCATTTT.

The chain joins TRBV6-4 to TRBJ2-3, with TRBD1 matching 7 bases. V gave up 0 bases and J gave up 2 bases; unmatched junction bases: 8. This CDR3 has 17 residues. Germline-derived CDR1 and CDR2 are MRHNA and SNTAGT. The CDR3 is CASSDSGGLLTTDTQYF. For the CDR3, the DNA is TGTGCCAGCAGTGACTCAGGGGGCCTCCTTACCACAGATACGCAGTATTTT.

The chain joins TRBV6-2 or TRBV6-3 to TRBJ2-7; D is perhaps TRBD1 (6 bases). The CDR3 totals 13 residues. Trimming removed 6 bases from V and 6 bases from J, with 15 bases in between. The germline gives CDR1 MNHEY, CDR2 SVGEGT. The CDR3 DNA is TGTGCCAGCAGCCCGGGACACCCTCTCGAGCAGTACTTC. As protein: CASSPGHPLEQYF.

The rearrangement joins TRBV5-1 to TRBJ1-6, with TRBD1 matching 7 bases. Germline V gene lookup returns CDR1 SGHRS and CDR2 YFSETQ. CDR3 length equals 16 residues. Trimming took 3 bases from V and 10 from J; bases not matched to a gene: 13. This CDR3 is CASSWRRQGKNSPLHF. The CDR3 bases are TGCGCCAGCAGCTGGAGGAGACAGGGCAAGAACTCACCCCTCCACTTT.

This clone appeared once. The V call is TRBV3-1 (or the pseudogene TRBV3-2), the J call TRBJ1-1; no reliable D call. The CDR3 totals 13 residues. V gave up 3 bases and J gave up 4 bases, with 9 bases separating them. Germline V gives CDR1 LGHDT, CDR2 YNNKEL (reference sequence). The CDR3 coding sequence is TGTGCCAGCAGCCAGGGCGGAGGCACTGAAGCTTTCTTT. Residues: CASSQGGGTEAFF.

Only a few counts were recorded for this clone. The CDR3 region is CASRPSGGPWNEQFF. Here the CDR3 DNA reads TGTGCCAGCAGGCCCAGCGGGGGACCTTGGAATGAGCAGTTCTTC. The chain couples TRBV6-5 to TRBJ2-1, with 8 nucleotides matching TRBD2. Per the germline V gene, CDR1 is MNHEY and CDR2 is SVGAGI. The CDR3 has 15 residues. The ends lost 6 bases at V and 7 bases at J; junction bases unmatched: 11.

The chain is built from TRBV7-8 and TRBJ2-2; a possible D gene is TRBD2 (6 bases). CDR1 and CDR2 (germline): SGHVS, FQNEAQ. The CDR3 is 14 amino acids. V dropped 2 bases and J dropped 5 bases, with 9 bases sitting between them. In nucleotides, the CDR3 is TGTGCCAGCAGCTTATTGGGGGGAACCGGGGAGCTGTTTTTT. Translation: CASSLLGGTGELFF.

The rearrangement links TRBV5-1 to TRBJ1-1; D unclear. The CDR3 runs to 13 residues. Trimming took off 3 bases at V and 4 bases at J, with 10 bases between the two ends. From germline, CDR1 is SGHRS and CDR2 YFSETQ. CDR3 in amino acids: CASSSSGTTEAFF. In nucleotides, the CDR3 is TGCGCCAGCAGCTCCAGCGGTACCACTGAAGCTTTCTTT.

The J gene is TRBJ2-7, the V gene TRBV28; 7 bases are a match to TRBD1. J was trimmed by 2 bases and V by 8 bases; bases with no gene match: 15. Looked up from germline, CDR1 is MDHEN and CDR2 is SYDVKM. There are 16 residues in the CDR3. The CDR3 DNA reads TGTGCCAGCCCCCCCCTACAGGGGCCGCAAACCTACGAGCAGTACTTC. Translated, it gives CASPPLQGPQTYEQYF.